This TCR beta chain was found in a study of identical twins. Study results and caveats: It was cross-sectional statistical analysis, not following the same donors, that the conclusions relied on. The models gave estimates that fell short of the out-of-frame TCR alpha sharing seen in monozygotic twins. Out-of-frame alpha sequences common to twins exhibited a surplus of low generation probability.

This clonotype was seen a few times. Its antigen remains unknown. Template switching, a step in the protocol, added a universal primer site, and cDNA carried unique molecular identifiers. TCRdb used MiXCR to reprocess the 5' RACE reads, holding one entry per CDR3 protein. The table lists some 1,700,000 distinct CDR3 sequences, around a third of them singletons. The specimen was cord blood. The TCR comes from a newborn girl in good health.

CDR3 sequence: CASSLVGRIQETQYF. The CDR3 region has the DNA TGTGCCAGCAGCCTAGTCGGACGAATTCAAGAGACCCAGTACTTC. The chain is built from TRBV7-2 and TRBJ2-5; D call uncertain. The CDR3 has 15 residues. CDR1 is SGHTA, CDR2 FQGNSA, per germline. The ends were cut back, 5 bases at V and 2 bases at J, with 15 bases in the middle.